This TCR beta chain was captured in a study of T and B cells in COVID-19 patients. General study results and limits: Clonality of TRB repertoires was high in active COVID-19; recovery brought above-healthy diversity and richness. There were some 2,300 TCR clusters exclusive to the recovered cohort, some 30 with low generation probability.

This clonotype was counted many times. Its antigen is as yet unknown. From blood, about 250-500 ng of genomic DNA served as TRB template. This CDR3 spans 16 amino acids. The V gene end was trimmed by 8 bases and the J gene end by 6 bases; junction bases not matched to a gene: 15. Germline CDR1 is MNHNS and CDR2 is SASEGT. Multiplex PCR with BIOMED2 TRB-A/B primer pools amplified TRB rearrangements. TCRdb re-derived calls from the multiplex PCR reads in MiXCR, one entry per CDR3 protein. The sample lists roughly 12,000 distinct CDR3 sequences; nearly 30% were seen once. This chain joins TRBV6-1 and TRBJ2-3; 9 positions agree with TRBD2. This receptor was obtained from a human donor who had recovered from COVID-19. The sequenced sample consisted of blood. The CDR3 DNA follows: TGTGCCAGCCTAGCTTATCCTAGCGGGATGATTGATACGCAGTATTTT. Residues: CASLAYPSGMIDTQYF.